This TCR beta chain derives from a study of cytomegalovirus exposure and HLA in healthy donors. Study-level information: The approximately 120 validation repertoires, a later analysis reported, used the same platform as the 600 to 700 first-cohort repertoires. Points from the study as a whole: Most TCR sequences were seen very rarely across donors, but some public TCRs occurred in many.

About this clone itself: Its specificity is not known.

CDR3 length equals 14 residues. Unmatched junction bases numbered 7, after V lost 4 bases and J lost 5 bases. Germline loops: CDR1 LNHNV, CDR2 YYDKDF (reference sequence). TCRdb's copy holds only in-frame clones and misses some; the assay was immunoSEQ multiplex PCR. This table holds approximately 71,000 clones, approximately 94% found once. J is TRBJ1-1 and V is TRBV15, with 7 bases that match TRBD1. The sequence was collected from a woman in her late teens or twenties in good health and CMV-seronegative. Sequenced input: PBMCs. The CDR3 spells CATSTGGPLTEAFF. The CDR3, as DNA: TGTGCCACCAGCACAGGGGGACCCCTGACTGAAGCTTTCTTT. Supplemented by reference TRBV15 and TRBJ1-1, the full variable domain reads DAMVIQNPRYQVTQFGKPVTLSCSQTLNHNVMYWYQQKSSQAPKLLFHYYDKDFNNEADTPDNFQSRRPNTSFCFLDIRSPGLGDTAMYLCATSTGGPLTEAFFGQGTRLTVV.